The next 27 T cell receptor beta chains were all read from a single sample in a study of blood T cells in healthy people across ages. Using a J-beta primer mix together with a sample-barcoded 5' primer, a second PCR was run for roughly 6 to 11 cycles. MiXCR, run by TCRdb on the 5' RACE reads, gives a single entry per CDR3 protein. The sample gives hundreds of thousands of distinct CDR3 sequences, around two fifths of which show up once; about 30% is in the top ten. The sequencing input was blood. The receptor source for this set is a man aged 80 or over in good health.

The chain employs TRBV7-2 and TRBJ2-1; D call uncertain. CDR3 length: 17 amino acids. V lost 3 bases and J lost 0, with 15 bases in between. Germline values: CDR1 SGHTA, CDR2 FQGNSA. CDR3 DNA sequence: TGTGCCAGCAGCTTGACAAGAAGCAGGAACTCCTACAATGAGCAGTTCTTC. It codes for CASSLTRSRNSYNEQFF.

The chain joins TRBV11-2 to TRBJ2-7, with TRBD1 identical over 7 bases. Trimming at V came to 1 base and at J to 1 base, leaving 7 bases not matched to a gene. Per the germline V gene, CDR1 is SGHAT and CDR2 is FQNNGV. The CDR3 consists of 16 residues. The CDR3 spells CASSLAYGDSSYEQYF. In nucleotides, the CDR3 is TGTGCCAGCAGCTTAGCGTACGGGGACAGTTCCTACGAGCAGTACTTC.

The chain carries TRBV5-5 and TRBJ2-7, with D possibly TRBD1 on 5 matching bases. The CDR3 loop spans 15 amino acids. CDR1 is SGHKS, CDR2 YYEKEE, per germline (reference sequence). V lost 2 bases, J lost 9 bases, and 21 bases lay in between. This CDR3 reads CASSFDSTSPRGQYF. The CDR3 bases are TGTGCCAGCAGCTTCGACTCGACCTCTCCAAGGGGGCAGTACTTC.

This sequence joins TRBV15 and TRBJ2-3, with TRBD2 matching over 8 bases. The junction had 2 bases not matched to a gene; V was cut back by 0 bases and J by 0 bases. CDR1 is LNHNV and CDR2 is YYDKDF in the germline V gene (reference sequence). This CDR3 contains 16 residues. CDR3 sequence (DNA): TGTGCCACCAGCAGAGAACTAGCGGCTAGCACAGATACGCAGTATTTT. Translating it yields CATSRELAASTDTQYF.

This chain uses TRBV6-2 or TRBV6-3 with TRBJ1-2; D unclear. Trimming took 3 bases from V and 4 from J, leaving 15 bases between them. Germline V gives CDR1 MNHEY, CDR2 SVGEGT. CDR3 length: 15 residues. CDR3 region: CASSYNGLRSYGYTF. The CDR3 DNA is TGTGCCAGCAGTTATAATGGACTCCGGAGCTATGGCTACACCTTC.

This clonotype was observed a handful of times. This chain links TRBV4-2 with TRBJ1-1, with 10 bases that match TRBD1. CDR1 and CDR2 (germline): LGHNA, YNFKEQ. Unmatched junction bases numbered 8, after V lost 3 bases and J lost 10 bases. This CDR3 is 14 amino acids long. CDR3 amino acids: CASSHLTGGASAFF. CDR3 in DNA: TGTGCCAGCAGCCACTTGACAGGGGGCGCGTCAGCTTTCTTT.

The chain joins TRBV9 to TRBJ2-7; TRBD2 agrees at 13 bases. The V and J ends lost 1 base and 7 bases, in that order; junction bases with no gene match: 5. The CDR3 is made up of 15 amino acids. Germline V gene data show CDR1 as SGDLS and CDR2 as YYNGEE. The CDR3 DNA reads as TGTGCCAGCAGCGTAACCCCGGGACTAGCGGGAGAGCAGTACTTC. Translating gives CASSVTPGLAGEQYF.

The chain joins TRBV7-2 to TRBJ2-5; 8 bases line up with TRBD2. Looked up from germline, CDR1 is SGHTA and CDR2 is FQGNSA. CDR3 length equals 15 residues. V trimming: 1 base; J trimming: 4 bases; junction bases outside the gene matches: 5. DNA of the CDR3: TGTGCCAGCAGCTTAGACCGGACTAGCTTAGAGACCCAGTACTTC. Translated, it gives CASSLDRTSLETQYF.

This chain joins TRBV27 and TRBJ2-5; the D gene is possibly TRBD2 (5 bases). The CDR3 spans 12 residues. V was trimmed by 2 bases and J by 11 bases, leaving 12 bases between them. Per the germline V gene, CDR1 is MNHEY and CDR2 is SMNVEV (reference sequence). The CDR3 region is CASSLTGKEQYF. Written as DNA, the CDR3 is TGTGCCAGCAGTTTAACGGGGAAGGAGCAGTACTTC.

The DNA of the CDR3 is TGTGCCAGCGGACCGACTAGCGGGACGAGAACGCAGTATTTT. Amino acids: CASGPTSGTRTQYF. The chain couples TRBV11-2 to TRBJ2-3; 11 bases line up with TRBD2. J was trimmed by 9 bases and V by 8 bases; bases with no gene match: 10. Germline V gene lookup returns CDR1 SGHAT and CDR2 FQNNGV. The CDR3 totals 14 residues.

With respect to this clonotype: A much larger clone lies one base from this, so it may be a read error. The V gene is TRBV30, the J gene TRBJ2-4; D is tentatively TRBD1 or TRBD2 (6 bases each). The CDR3 is 12 residues long. The germline V gene has CDR1 GTSNPN and CDR2 SVGIG (reference sequence). CDR3: CDWSKGGNIQYF. CDR3 DNA: TGTGACTGGAGTAAGGGGGGAAACATTCAGTACTTC.

V gene TRBV7-2 combines with J gene TRBJ2-3; TRBD2 matches at 10 bases. CDR3 length: 19 amino acids. Per the germline V gene, CDR1 is SGHTA and CDR2 is FQGNSA. The V segment lost 3 bases and the J segment 1 base; nucleotides outside the gene matches: 13. The CDR3 loop reads CASSFKERGGRPGTDTQYF. The CDR3 DNA is TGTGCCAGCAGCTTTAAGGAGCGGGGGGGCCGTCCTGGCACAGATACGCAGTATTTT.

This clonotype was counted between two and nine times. The genes are TRBV27 and TRBJ2-3; 7 nucleotides agree with TRBD2. Trimming at V came to 6 bases and at J to 2 bases, leaving 11 bases not matched to a gene. Germline CDR1 MNHEY, CDR2 SMNVEV (reference sequence). The CDR3 has 16 amino acids. The CDR3 DNA sequence: TGTGCCAGCAGGACTAGCCCCCCGAGACCCACAGATACGCAGTATTTT. Translated: CASRTSPPRPTDTQYF.

The chain carries TRBV29-1 and TRBJ2-3, with 8 bases aligning to TRBD1. V lost 7 bases and J lost 1; bases outside the gene matches: 16. The CDR3 has 17 residues. CDR1 and CDR2 (germline): SQVTM, ANQGSEA. The CDR3 DNA follows: TGCAGCGCTACGTCCCTTTATCAGGGGGCCGGCACAGATACGCAGTATTTT. Translated: CSATSLYQGAGTDTQYF.

This clonotype appeared a few times. The chain couples TRBV6-2 or TRBV6-3 to TRBJ1-2, with D maybe TRBD1 (5 bases). There are 13 residues in the CDR3. CDR1 is MNHEY and CDR2 is SVGEGT in the germline V gene. V was pared by 7 bases and J by 7 bases, with 16 bases between. The CDR3 sequence: CASIRDGGAGYTF. CDR3 nucleotides: TGTGCCAGCATCCGAGACGGGGGTGCTGGCTACACCTTC.

The DNA for the CDR3 is TGTGCCAGCAGCTTAGAACAGGGGGCTTACAATGAGCAGTTCTTC. Encoded protein: CASSLEQGAYNEQFF. The chain uses TRBV7-2 and TRBJ2-1, with TRBD1 matching over 9 bases. CDR1 SGHTA and CDR2 FQGNSA come from the germline V gene. The CDR3 runs to 15 residues. V gave up 1 base and J gave up 4 bases; unmatched junction bases: 2.

The V call is TRBV6-2 or TRBV6-3, the J call TRBJ2-7, with 10 bases identical to TRBD2. Unmatched junction bases numbered 16, after V lost 4 bases and J lost 7 bases. CDR1 and CDR2 (germline): MNHEY, SVGEGT. The CDR3 spans 17 residues. CDR3 nucleotides: TGTGCCAGCAGTTCCCAGAGGTCTAGCGGGAGTATCGATGAGCAGTACTTC. Encoded protein: CASSSQRSSGSIDEQYF.

As for this clonotype: A read error is possible here, since a much larger clone lies one base away. The CDR3 region is CSVRWGRLGQYF. CDR3 nucleotides: TGCAGCGTGAGATGGGGCAGGCTAGGGCAGTACTTC. The chain carries TRBV29-1 and TRBJ2-7; D possibly corresponds to TRBD1 (5 bases). This CDR3 comprises 12 residues. Per germline, CDR1 SQVTM and CDR2 ANQGSEA. V shed 6 bases and J shed 9 bases, with 18 bases lying between them.

The chain joins TRBV3-1 to TRBJ1-1, with D maybe TRBD1 (6 bases). V lost 0 bases and J lost 1, with 12 bases in between. The CDR3 covers 16 residues. From germline, CDR1 is LGHDT and CDR2 YNNKEL (reference sequence). The CDR3, as DNA: TGTGCCAGCAGCCAAGAGGGGGGCCATGGGAACACTGAAGCTTTCTTT. The encoded protein is CASSQEGGHGNTEAFF.

The chain joins TRBV7-2 to TRBJ1-1, with D perhaps matching TRBD1 (5 bases). Germline CDR1 reads SGHTA; CDR2 reads FQGNSA. V was pared by 0 bases and J by 0 bases, with 8 bases between. The CDR3 covers 15 residues. The DNA for the CDR3 is TGTGCCAGCAGCTTAGCCCCCAGGGTGAACACTGAAGCTTTCTTT. Translation: CASSLAPRVNTEAFF.

Comments on this clonotype: Compared with germline, one end of the junction differs, possibly owing to a read error. The CDR3 loop reads CASSVEGSRNYGCTF. Here the CDR3 DNA reads TGTGCCAGCAGCGTAGAAGGCAGTAGGAACTATGGCTGCACCTTC. The V call is TRBV9, the J call TRBJ1-2; D not resolved. The CDR3 covers 15 residues. Looked up from germline, CDR1 is SGDLS and CDR2 is YYNGEE. Full variable domain (outside the CDR3, taken from reference TRBV9 and TRBJ1-2): DSGVTQTPKHLITATGQRVTLRCSPRSGDLSVYWYQQSLDQGLQFLIQYYNGEERAKGNILERFSAQQFPDLHSELNLSSLELGDSALYFCASSVEGSRNYGCTFGSGTRLTVV.

This chain links TRBV9 with TRBJ2-1; 9 bases match TRBD2. There are 15 residues in the CDR3. CDR1 and CDR2 from the germline V gene are SGDLS and YYNGEE. The junction had 5 bases not matched to a gene; V was cut back by 0 bases and J by 7 bases. CDR3 in DNA: TGTGCCAGCAGCGTAGGCGGGACTAGCCGGAATGAGCAGTTCTTC. Translated, it gives CASSVGGTSRNEQFF.

CDR3 in amino acids: CASSDSTGRRSKALHF. The CDR3, as DNA: TGTGCCAGCAGTGACTCGACAGGGCGAAGGAGCAAGGCCCTCCACTTT. The rearrangement links TRBV6-4 to TRBJ1-6, with TRBD1 identical over 7 bases. J lost 14 bases, V lost 0 bases, and 13 bases had no gene match. Germline V gene sequence: CDR1 MRHNA, CDR2 SNTAGT. This CDR3 spans 16 amino acids.

About this clonotype itself: At one boundary the junction diverges from the germline segment, which might be a read error. The chain links TRBV20-1 to TRBJ2-2; TRBD1 might be the D (6 bases). The CDR3 has 15 amino acids. Germline-derived CDR1 and CDR2 are DFQATT and SNEGSKA (reference sequence). In DNA form, the CDR3 reads TGCAGTGCTAGAGGTGCAGGGGCGAAAACCGGGGAGCTGTTTTTT. Protein product: CSARGAGAKTGELFF.

This clonotype was observed a handful of times. The J gene is TRBJ2-1, the V gene TRBV20-1; D perhaps matches TRBD2 (7 bases). Germline-derived CDR1 and CDR2 are DFQATT and SNEGSKA (reference sequence). CDR3 length equals 15 residues. The V and J ends lost 6 bases and 8 bases respectively, with 23 bases between them. CDR3 DNA sequence: TGCAGTGCCCTTTTCTTCCGGGGGGCCGGGGATGAGCAGTTCTTC. Translating gives CSALFFRGAGDEQFF.

This chain uses TRBV7-2 with TRBJ2-5; D is unclear. The germline V and J ends were trimmed by 2 bases and 1 base, with 8 bases remaining between them. This CDR3 has 14 residues. Germline V gene sequence: CDR1 SGHTA, CDR2 FQGNSA. The CDR3 nucleotides read TGTGCCAGCAGCTTAAGCCAGACCCAAGAGACCCAGTACTTC. Protein product: CASSLSQTQETQYF.

This clonotype was seen more than once but under ten times. The rearrangement links TRBV12-3 or TRBV12-4 to TRBJ2-1, with 8 bases identical to TRBD2. The CDR3 contains 16 residues. The V gene end was trimmed by 3 bases and the J gene end by 0 bases; junction bases not matched to a gene: 4. Here the CDR3 DNA reads TGTGCCAGCAGTTTCGGGGGGGGGTTCTCCTACAATGAGCAGTTCTTC. It translates to CASSFGGGFSYNEQFF.